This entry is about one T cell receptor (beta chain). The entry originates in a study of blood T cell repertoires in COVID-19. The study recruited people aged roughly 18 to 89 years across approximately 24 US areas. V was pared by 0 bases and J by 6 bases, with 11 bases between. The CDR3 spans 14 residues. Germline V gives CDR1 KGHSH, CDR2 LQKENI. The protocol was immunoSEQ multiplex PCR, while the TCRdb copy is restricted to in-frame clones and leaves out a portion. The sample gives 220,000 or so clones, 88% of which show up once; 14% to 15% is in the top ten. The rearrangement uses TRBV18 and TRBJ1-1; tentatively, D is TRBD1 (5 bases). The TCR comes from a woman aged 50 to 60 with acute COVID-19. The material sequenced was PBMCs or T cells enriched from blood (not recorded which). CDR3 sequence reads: CASSPPKGTPEAFF. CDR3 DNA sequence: TGTGCCAGCTCACCACCCAAGGGGACTCCTGAAGCTTTCTTT.